This TCR beta chain was found in a study of T cell responses to AZD1222 COVID-19 vaccine (dated by TCRdb to about 2021). Regarding the research as a whole: AZD1222 recipients whose second dose came at about 4 weeks and those whose second dose came at about 12 weeks were combined into one group, since spike-specific TCR depth and breadth did not differ between the two schedules. TCR sequencing was performed for 233 trial participants, of whom approximately 200 were given two doses of AZD1222 and around 26 were given two doses of MenACWY control vaccine. Trial participants were enrolled into age subgroups of 18-55, 56-69 and 70-plus years, which contained approximately 150, 28 and 58 TCR-sequenced participants, respectively. The research as a whole found: Because no samples from the day 14 peak response were available, repertoires could be characterized only after the peak T cell response. Reportedly, almost half of the unique spike-specific TCRs recognized epitopes lying outside the regions that are mutated in the B.1.351 and B.1.1.7 variants. Conclusions about previously exposed vaccinees were limited because only 6 or 7 AZD1222 recipients were SARS-CoV-2 seropositive at baseline. In the small 56-69-year group, the increase in depth fell short of significance, most likely because of low power. Vaccine-associated CD4 TCRs spanned the whole spike protein, with dominant responses in regions 160-218 and 743-854. Participants were mostly white British and included more females than males, and it was suggested by the authors that clonal diversity may have been underestimated. After two AZD1222 doses, both the breadth and the depth of spike-specific TCRs were significantly higher than at day 0 and than in MenACWY recipients.

V and J are trimmed by 4 bases and 4 bases, and the gene matches miss 4 bases of the junction. The CDR3 holds 14 amino acids from the cysteine to the phenylalanine. Left in the record is the CDR3 DNA by itself, 42 bases read in frame from the first base. CDR1 and CDR2 are read off the germline V gene (reference sequence) as SEHNR and FQNEAQ. The CDR3 regions of human TCRbeta chains were analyzed by immunosequencing. Under the source paper's analysis protocol: TCRs in the repertoires were matched against a reference library of SARS-CoV-2-specific TCRs that had been generated with the MIRA antigen-specificity platform. Breadth was defined as the fraction of unique TCRs that were SARS-CoV-2-associated. Depth was defined as the fraction of total T cells that were SARS-CoV-2-associated. Using the MIRA data, every spike-specific TCR was mapped to the spike region that the TCR reacted to and assigned to either a CD4 or a CD8 class. Log10-transformed breadth and depth values were compared by one-way ANOVA with Sidak's multiple comparisons tests. In its TCRdb copy, this immuneACCESS table keeps in-frame sequences only and misses some clones. Where compared with another copy, unresolved V genes explain less than half of these, and the others have no known cause. V, J and clone size were drawn from that table, and D and trimming were deduced from the DNA. The sample contains around 110,000 clones, 88% of them found a single time. About a tenth of the sample is taken by the ten largest.

Remarks on this clone: It has no known antigen specificity. No per-base quality is available; no much larger clone lies one base away.

This specimen's time point label, per the study, means: baseline before first vaccination. Samples from vaccinated people were obtained from the UK trials COV001 and COV002, which included a single-blind randomized controlled phase 2/3 trial of AZD1222 (ChAdOx1 nCoV-19) in healthy adults. Trial participant PBMC samples were collected at day 0 and day 28 after the second dose for TCRbeta chain sequencing. The chain is encoded by TRBV7-9 joined to TRBJ1-3, with 7 junctional bases fitting TRBD1. This specimen was peripheral blood, taken on day 0 of AZD1222 vaccination. The receptor comes from an adult in good health. Read as DNA, the sequence is TGTGCCAGCAGCTCTGACAGGGACGGAAACACCATATATTTT. The encoded protein is CASSSDRDGNTIYF.